One T cell receptor beta chain is described in this entry. This specimen comes from a study of blood T cell repertoires in COVID-19. Study as a whole: In each case, the material was cDNA or gDNA derived from T cells, B-cell-depleted T cells, or PBMCs.

Per the study methods: Amplification of reference gene primers provided the estimated nucleated cell counts. The table came from immunoSEQ multiplex PCR; TCRdb's copy has only in-frame clones and leaves some out. The DNA gave D and trimming, while V, J and clone size come from that table. The sample holds roughly 57,000 clones, about 90% seen once. The J segment lost 15 bases and the V segment lost 4 bases, leaving 9 bases of the junction unmatched. The CDR3 sequence is 13 residues long. Input material: peripheral blood. This sequence joins TRBV23-1 and TRBJ2-1; 10 bases agree with TRBD2. TRBV23-1 has ORF status, its function being uncertain. The sequence was collected from a human donor in a cohort sampled during active COVID-19. CDR3 DNA: TGCGCCAGCAGTCTAGCGGGGGGCCCGGAGGTGTTCTTC. This encodes CASSLAGGPEVFF.